This passage covers 26 T cell receptor beta chains from one sample sequenced in a study of T cell responses to AZD1222 COVID-19 vaccine. The protocol was immunoSEQ multiplex PCR, while the TCRdb copy is restricted to in-frame clones and leaves out a portion. The sample shows fewer than 200,000 clones, approximately 94% of them seen only once. The sequenced sample was peripheral blood, obtained 28 days after the second AZD1222 dose. These receptor sequences come from an adult who received the AZD1222 COVID-19 vaccine.

To note about this clone: One end of the junction varies from germline; a read error may be responsible. V is TRBV27 and J is TRBJ1-1; D not certain. Germline CDR1 MNHEY, CDR2 SMNVEV (reference sequence). The CDR3 extends over 14 amino acids. In DNA, the CDR3 is TGTGCCAGCACCCCAAAGTGGGTGAAGACTGAAGCTTTCTTT. It encodes CASTPKWVKTEAFF.

This clone occurred a few times. The chain employs TRBV2 and TRBJ1-1, with D perhaps TRBD1 (5 bases). The CDR3 consists of 11 residues. The V gene's germline CDR1 is SNHLY and CDR2 FYNNEI. The ends were cut back, 9 bases at V and 8 bases at J, with 13 bases in the middle. This CDR3 reads CARTLQAEAFF. CDR3 nucleotides: TGTGCCAGAACTCTACAGGCAGAAGCTTTCTTT.

This chain joins TRBV5-1 and TRBJ1-2; a possible D gene is TRBD1 (5 bases). This CDR3 is built from 16 residues. Trimming stripped 3 bases from V and 4 bases from J, with 19 bases between. The V gene's germline CDR1 is SGHRS and CDR2 YFSETQ. The CDR3 DNA reads TGCGCCAGCAGCTCCGATGCGGGCAGGGTTACCTATGGCTACACCTTC. It translates to CASSSDAGRVTYGYTF.

CDR3 sequence reads: CASSEALGANTDTQYF. For the CDR3, the DNA is TGTGCCAGCAGTGAAGCGCTTGGGGCCAATACAGATACGCAGTATTTT. V and J are TRBV6-1 and TRBJ2-3, with D perhaps TRBD1 (5 bases). This CDR3 is built from 16 residues. Trimming shortened V by 0 bases and J by 3 bases, and 13 bases separated the two germline ends. In germline, CDR1 is MNHNS, CDR2 SASEGT.

J is TRBJ2-1 and V is TRBV2, with D maybe TRBD1 (6 bases). From germline, CDR1 is SNHLY and CDR2 FYNNEI. The CDR3 has 15 residues. V gave up 2 bases and J gave up 4 bases, with 12 bases separating them. CDR3 region: CASSEQGFIYNEQFF. CDR3 sequence (DNA): TGTGCCAGCAGTGAACAGGGGTTCATATACAATGAGCAGTTCTTC.

V usage is TRBV18 and J usage is TRBJ1-5; no firm D call. Germline CDR1 KGHSH, CDR2 LQKENI. The CDR3 is 14 amino acids. The V end was cut by 6 bases, the J end by 0 bases, with 9 bases between. CDR3 sequence: CASSHGYSNQPQHF. For the CDR3, the DNA is TGTGCCAGCTCCCACGGATATAGCAATCAGCCCCAGCATTTT. The full variable domain, in which reference TRBV18 and TRBJ1-5 provide the parts outside the CDR3, is NAGVMQNPRHLVRRRGQEARLRCSPMKGHSHVYWYRQLPEEGLKFMVYLQKENIIDESGMPKERFSAEFPKEGPSILRIQQVVRGDSAAYFCASSHGYSNQPQHFGDGTRLSIL.

The chain uses TRBV30 and TRBJ2-1, with D uncertain. Per the germline V gene, CDR1 is GTSNPN and CDR2 is SVGIG (reference sequence). The CDR3 sequence is 11 residues long. The CDR3, as DNA: TGTGCGGGCAGCCATAACAATGAGCAGTTCTTC. This translates into CAGSHNNEQFF.

This clone has just a few counts. The CDR3 loop is CASSSPIRFGGTEAFF. As DNA, the CDR3 is TGTGCCAGCAGCTCCCCAATCCGGTTTGGTGGCACTGAAGCTTTCTTT. V is TRBV7-8 and J is TRBJ1-1; D is unclear. Germline CDR1 reads SGHVS; CDR2 reads FQNEAQ. The CDR3 is 16 amino acids. V shed 4 bases and J shed 4 bases, with 19 bases lying between them. Full variable domain (remainder filled in from reference TRBV7-8 and TRBJ1-1): GAGVSQSPRYKVAKRGQDVALRCDPISGHVSLFWYQQALGQGPEFLTYFQNEAQLDKSGLPSDRFFAERPEGSVSTLKIQRTQQEDSAVYLCASSSPIRFGGTEAFFGQGTRLTVV.

The chain couples TRBV7-9 to TRBJ2-1; 11 bases match TRBD1. Germline V gives CDR1 SEHNR, CDR2 FQNEAQ (reference sequence). This CDR3 is 15 amino acids long. The V and J ends lost 5 bases and 5 bases, in that order; junction bases with no gene match: 5. CDR3 in amino acids: CASSPGQGANNEQFF. In DNA form, the CDR3 reads TGTGCCAGCAGCCCAGGACAGGGGGCGAACAATGAGCAGTTCTTC.

Note on this clone: Distinct nucleotide sequences in the sample also encode this CDR3. This rearrangement joins TRBV9 to TRBJ1-3; D gene unclear. Germline lookup yields CDR1 SGDLS and CDR2 YYNGEE. The CDR3 runs 15 residues. Trimming took off 0 bases at V and 0 bases at J, with 7 bases between the two ends. The CDR3 spells CASSVGGSSGNTIYF. The CDR3 DNA reads TGTGCCAGCAGCGTAGGCGGAAGCTCTGGAAACACCATATATTTT.

V usage is TRBV27 and J usage is TRBJ2-2, with 8 bases matching TRBD2. Germline-derived CDR1 and CDR2 are MNHEY and SMNVEV (reference sequence). This CDR3 has 17 residues. V dropped 5 bases and J dropped 1; count of bases not matched to a gene: 9. CDR3: CASSTITTSGNTGELFF. CDR3 DNA sequence: TGTGCCAGCAGTACCATAACAACTAGCGGGAACACCGGGGAGCTGTTTTTT.

This clone is a singleton in its sample. V gene TRBV15 combines with J gene TRBJ1-5, with a possible D match to TRBD1 (5 bases). Trimming removed 1 base at V and 4 bases at J, with 17 bases between. Per the germline V gene, CDR1 is LNHNV and CDR2 is YYDKDF (reference sequence). This CDR3 region has 17 residues. This CDR3 is CATSRGGEVALNQPQHF. For the CDR3, the DNA is TGTGCCACCAGCAGAGGGGGGGAAGTGGCCCTTAATCAGCCCCAGCATTTT.

The chain employs TRBV5-6 and TRBJ2-3, with D perhaps TRBD2 (6 bases). In germline, CDR1 is SGHDT, CDR2 YYEEEE. The CDR3 sequence is 15 residues long. V was shortened by 2 bases and J by 0 bases, with 10 bases between the two germline ends. The CDR3 reads CASSFGGDSTDTQYF. The CDR3 nucleotides are TGTGCCAGCAGCTTCGGCGGGGACAGCACAGATACGCAGTATTTT.

CDR3 nucleotide sequence: TGTGCCAGTAATGGTCTACAGGAAGAGACCCAGTACTTC. Its protein is CASNGLQEETQYF. This sequence joins TRBV19 and TRBJ2-5, with D tentatively TRBD1 (5 bases). There are 13 residues in the CDR3. Germline CDR1 LNHDA, CDR2 SQIVND (reference sequence). V gave up 7 bases and J gave up 3 bases, with 12 bases separating them.

This clone showed up just once. V is TRBV18 and J is TRBJ2-1; 15 bases match TRBD2. From germline, CDR1 is KGHSH and CDR2 LQKENI. The CDR3 extends over 18 amino acids. J gave up 4 bases and V 3 bases, and 7 bases lay outside the gene matches. CDR3 region: CASSPGLAGGRSYNEQFF. The CDR3 DNA is TGTGCCAGCTCACCGGGACTAGCGGGAGGTCGTTCGTACAATGAGCAGTTCTTC.

The V and J genes are TRBV6-5 and TRBJ1-5; D perhaps matches TRBD1 (6 bases). Trimming shortened V by 1 base and J by 2 bases, and 9 bases separated the two germline ends. This CDR3 has 15 residues. Germline values: CDR1 MNHEY, CDR2 SVGAGI. CDR3 nucleotide sequence: TGTGCCAGCAGTTACTACAGGGACCGCAATCAGCCCCAGCATTTT. Protein sequence: CASSYYRDRNQPQHF.

This clone was counted a few times. At one end, the junction sequence differs from germline, possibly due to a read error. The chain is built from TRBV2 and TRBJ1-2; the D is unclear. CDR1 and CDR2 from the germline V gene are SNHLY and FYNNEI. CDR3 length: 9 residues. This CDR3 is CASTEGYTF. In nucleotides, the CDR3 is TGTGCCAGCACTGAAGGCTACACCTTC.

The J gene is TRBJ1-1, the V gene TRBV2, with D tentatively TRBD1 (5 bases). The CDR3 contains 13 residues. V dropped 4 bases and J dropped 7 bases, with 13 bases sitting between them. Germline CDR1 reads SNHLY; CDR2 reads FYNNEI. CDR3 sequence reads: CASSGGERGEAFF. CDR3 DNA sequence: TGTGCCAGCAGTGGGGGAGAAAGGGGTGAAGCTTTCTTT. The full variable domain, completed using reference TRBV2 and TRBJ1-1, is EPEVTQTPSHQVTQMGQEVILRCVPISNHLYFYWYRQILGQKVEFLVSFYNNEISEKSEIFDDQFSVERPDGSNFTLKIRSTKLEDSAMYFCASSGGERGEAFFGQGTRLTVV.

This chain links TRBV25-1 with TRBJ2-7, with D unresolved. Germline V gives CDR1 MGHDK, CDR2 SYGVNS. The CDR3 extends over 11 amino acids. Trimming took off 3 bases at V and 3 bases at J, with 3 bases between the two ends. CDR3 region: CASSDYYEQYF. The CDR3 DNA reads TGTGCCAGCAGTGATTACTACGAGCAGTACTTC.

V and J are TRBV28 and TRBJ2-1; no definite D call. The germline V gene encodes CDR1 MDHEN and CDR2 SYDVKM. This CDR3 comprises 13 residues. V was trimmed by 3 bases and J by 1 base, leaving 4 bases between them. The CDR3 DNA reads TGTGCCAGCAGTTTGCAGTCCTACAATGAGCAGTTCTTC. Translation gives CASSLQSYNEQFF.

This clone was seen a handful of times. The rearrangement joins TRBV6-2 or TRBV6-3 to TRBJ2-1; 7 bases are a match to TRBD1. The V segment lost 5 bases and the J segment 0 bases; nucleotides outside the gene matches: 4. Germline loops: CDR1 MNHEY, CDR2 SVGEGT. CDR3 size: 15 residues. This CDR3 reads CASSTQGRSYNEQFF. As DNA, the CDR3 is TGTGCCAGCAGTACACAGGGGCGCTCCTACAATGAGCAGTTCTTC.

V is TRBV7-6 and J is TRBJ2-1; TRBD2 is a possible D gene (6 bases). Germline V gene lookup returns CDR1 SGHVS and CDR2 FNYEAQ. V shed 6 bases and J shed 7 bases, with 7 bases lying between them. The CDR3 spans 11 residues. CDR3 sequence: CASSLANEQFF. Here the CDR3 DNA reads TGTGCCAGCAGTCTAGCGAATGAGCAGTTCTTC.

This sequence joins TRBV19 and TRBJ2-7, with TRBD2 matching over 11 bases. This CDR3 has 16 residues. Per the germline V gene, CDR1 is LNHDA and CDR2 is SQIVND (reference sequence). The trim removed 5 bases at V and 5 bases at J, leaving 11 bases unmatched. Here the CDR3 reads CASSPYLAGGVHEQYF. The CDR3 DNA is TGTGCCAGTAGTCCCTATCTAGCGGGGGGAGTGCACGAGCAGTACTTC.

V usage is TRBV6-6 and J usage is TRBJ2-1, with 9 bases that match TRBD2. There are 16 residues in the CDR3. J was trimmed by 6 bases and V by 0 bases; bases with no gene match: 6. Germline V gene lookup returns CDR1 MNHNY and CDR2 SVGAGI (reference sequence). CDR3 sequence reads: CASSYSGGRDSNEQFF. The DNA of the CDR3 is TGTGCCAGCAGTTACTCGGGCGGGAGGGATTCCAATGAGCAGTTCTTC.

The chain is built from TRBV7-3 and TRBJ2-1; D gene uncertain. The CDR3 consists of 16 residues. Trimming took 5 bases from V and 0 from J, leaving 14 bases between them. The germline CDR1 and CDR2 sequences are SGHTA and FQGTGA. CDR3 loop: CASSAPNRDSYNEQFF. DNA for the CDR3: TGTGCCAGCAGCGCCCCTAATAGAGACTCCTACAATGAGCAGTTCTTC.

This sequence joins TRBV30 and TRBJ1-1; 9 bases align to TRBD1. The CDR3 contains 15 residues. V lost 4 bases, J lost 0 bases, and 6 bases stayed unmatched. CDR1 is GTSNPN and CDR2 is SVGIG in the germline V gene (reference sequence). In nucleotides, the CDR3 is TGTGCCTGGAAAGGACAGGGGATCATGAACACTGAAGCTTTCTTT. Its translation is CAWKGQGIMNTEAFF.